Described below is a single T cell receptor beta chain sequence and its context. The V end lost 6 bases, the J end lost 3 bases, and 17 bases lay between the germline ends. This CDR3 is built from 15 residues. The germline gives CDR1 SGHTA, CDR2 FQGNSA. The sample is drawn from a study of blood T cell repertoires in COVID-19. About the research overall: Acute and convalescent COVID-19 specimens originated in the United States, Italy and Spain. Nucleic acid was either cDNA or gDNA, and it came from T cells, B-cell-depleted T cells, or PBMCs.

Per the original methods: How many nucleated cells were present was estimated from reference gene primer amplification. Profiled with immunoSEQ multiplex PCR; TCRdb holds only in-frame clones, not every one. V and J calls and clone size follow that table, whereas D and trimming were derived from the DNA. The profile shows more than 150,000 clones, roughly four fifths of them singletons. This chain uses TRBV7-2 with TRBJ1-2; maybe TRBD1 (6 bases). This TCR came from a woman aged 30 to 39 with acute or convalescent COVID-19. The source material was peripheral blood. The CDR3 is CASRETGSIDYGYTF. In nucleotides, the CDR3 is TGTGCCAGCAGAGAAACAGGGTCAATTGACTATGGCTACACCTTC.